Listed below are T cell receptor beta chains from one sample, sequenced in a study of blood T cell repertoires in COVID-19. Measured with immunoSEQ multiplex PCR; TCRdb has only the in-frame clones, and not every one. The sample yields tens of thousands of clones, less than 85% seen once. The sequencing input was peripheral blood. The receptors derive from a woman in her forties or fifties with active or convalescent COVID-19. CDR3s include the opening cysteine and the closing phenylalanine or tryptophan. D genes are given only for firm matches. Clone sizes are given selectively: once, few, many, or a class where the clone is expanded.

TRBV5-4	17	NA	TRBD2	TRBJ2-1	TGTGCCAGCAGCTCCGACGGCGGGAGGGCCGGGGACAATGAGCAGTTCTTC	CASSSDGGRAGDNEQFF
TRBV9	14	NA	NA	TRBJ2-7	TGTGCCAGCAGCGCTCCGGGAAATAGCTACGAGCAGTACTTC	CASSAPGNSYEQYF
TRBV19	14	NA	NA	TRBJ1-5	TGTGCCAGTAGTCCGGACAGCATACAACAGCCCCAGCATTTT	CASSPDSIQQPQHF
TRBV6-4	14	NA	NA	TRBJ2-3	TGTGCCAGCAGCGCTAACGCCGGCACAGATACGCAGTATTTT	CASSANAGTDTQYF
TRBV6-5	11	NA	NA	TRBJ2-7	TGTGCCAGCCGGACAGCCTACGAGCAGTACTTC	CASRTAYEQYF
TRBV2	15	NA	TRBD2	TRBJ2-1	TGTGCCAGCCCCGGACTAGCGGGCCTAGTCAATGAGCAGTTCTTC	CASPGLAGLVNEQFF
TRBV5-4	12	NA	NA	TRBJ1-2	TGTGCCAGCGTGGGGGCAGGCTATGGCTACACCTTC	CASVGAGYGYTF
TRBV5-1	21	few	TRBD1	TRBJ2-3	TGCGCCAGCAGCTTGGGCAGGGGGCGCGGTATTAGCACCGCACCTGGTGAGACGCAGTATTTT	CASSLGRGRGISTAPGETQYF
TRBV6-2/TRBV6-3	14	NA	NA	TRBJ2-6	TGTGCCAGCAGTTACGATAGTGGGGCCAACGTCCTGACTTTC	CASSYDSGANVLTF
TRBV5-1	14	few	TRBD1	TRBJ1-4	TGCGCCAGCAGCTTGGAGGGACAGACTGAAAAACTGTTTTTT	CASSLEGQTEKLFF
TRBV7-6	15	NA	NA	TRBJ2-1	TGTGCCAGCAGTCCCTGGGTTGTGGGAGAAGGGGAGCAGTTCTTC	CASSPWVVGEGEQFF
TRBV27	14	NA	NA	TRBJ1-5	TGTGCCAGCAGTTTGGGAGGGGGGAGTCAGCCCCAGCATTTT	CASSLGGGSQPQHF
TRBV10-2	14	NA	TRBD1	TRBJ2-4	TGCGCCGTCGGGGTCCGGACAGGGGAAAACATTCAGTACTTC	CAVGVRTGENIQYF
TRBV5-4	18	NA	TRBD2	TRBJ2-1	TGTGCCAGCAGCTTGGGGGCTAGCGGGGGTAGCTCCTACAATGAGCAGTTCTTC	CASSLGASGGSSYNEQFF
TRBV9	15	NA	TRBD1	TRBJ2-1	TGTGCCAGCAGCGTTACGGACAGGGCCTACAATGAGCAGTTCTTC	CASSVTDRAYNEQFF
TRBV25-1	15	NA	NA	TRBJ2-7	TGTGCCAGCAGTAAGGGACATTCTGCCTCCTACGAGCAGTACTTC	CASSKGHSASYEQYF
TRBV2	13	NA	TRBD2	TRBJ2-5	TGTGCCAGTCAGCGGGAGCTGGGGGAGACCCAGTACTTC	CASQRELGETQYF
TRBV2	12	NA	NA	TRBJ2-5	TGTGCCAGCAGTGAAGTCGTGGAGACCCAGTACTTC	CASSEVVETQYF
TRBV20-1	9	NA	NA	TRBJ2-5	TGCAGTGCCGGGGAGACCCAGTACTTC	CSAGETQYF
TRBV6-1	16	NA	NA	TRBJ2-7	TGTGCCAGCAGTGCCCGGAGGGTCGGGAACTCCTACGAGCAGTACTTC	CASSARRVGNSYEQYF
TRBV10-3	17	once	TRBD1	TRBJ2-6	TGTGCCATCAAAGGGGACAGGGGACTCTCTGGGGCCAACGTCCTGACTTTC	CAIKGDRGLSGANVLTF
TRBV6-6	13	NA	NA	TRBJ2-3	TGTGCCAGCAGTCGGGCTTGGTCAGATACGCAGTATTTT	CASSRAWSDTQYF
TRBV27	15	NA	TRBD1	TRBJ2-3	TGTGCCAGCAGATCCGGGACAGGGAGAGTAAATACGCAGTATTTT	CASRSGTGRVNTQYF
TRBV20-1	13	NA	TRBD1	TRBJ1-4	TGCAGTGCTAGTGCGACAGGGGGCGAAAAACTGTTTTTT	CSASATGGEKLFF
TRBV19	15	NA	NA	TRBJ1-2	TGTGCCAGTAGTAGGGACACAAGATTTAACTATGGCTACACCTTC	CASSRDTRFNYGYTF
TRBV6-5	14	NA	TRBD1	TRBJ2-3	TGTGCCAGCAGTAAGACAGGGGTGGCAGATACGCAGTATTTT	CASSKTGVADTQYF
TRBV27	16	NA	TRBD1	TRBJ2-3	TGTGCCAGCAGTCGGGCGGGACAGGGGGCGATCTATACGCAGTATTTT	CASSRAGQGAIYTQYF
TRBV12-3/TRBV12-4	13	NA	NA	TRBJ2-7	TGTGCCAGCAGTTTAAGCAGGGTAGGCGAGCAGTACTTC	CASSLSRVGEQYF
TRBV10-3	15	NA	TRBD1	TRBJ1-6	TGTGCCATCAGCCCTAGGGACAGGGGGAATTCACCCCTCCACTTT	CAISPRDRGNSPLHF
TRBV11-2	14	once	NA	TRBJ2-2	TGTGCCAGCAGCAACCAGAGGGATACCGGGGAGCTGTTTTTT	CASSNQRDTGELFF
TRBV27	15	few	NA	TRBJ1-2	TGTGCCAGCAGCCGAGAGCCGGGTTACATCTATGGCTACACCTTC	CASSREPGYIYGYTF
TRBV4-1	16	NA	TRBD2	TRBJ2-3	TGCGCCAGCAGTCCTTTGACTAGCGGGAGGTCAGATACGCAGTATTTT	CASSPLTSGRSDTQYF
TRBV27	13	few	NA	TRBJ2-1	TGTGCCAGCAGTTTAGGGCTAATCGGTGAGCAGTTCTTC	CASSLGLIGEQFF
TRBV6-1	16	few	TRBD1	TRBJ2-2	TGTGCCAGCAGTGTCCCCGGCCCTCAGGGGGCCGGGGAGCTGTTTTTT	CASSVPGPQGAGELFF
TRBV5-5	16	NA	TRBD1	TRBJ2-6	TGTGCCAGCAGAGGGACAGGGGGCACTGGGGCCAACGTCCTGACTTTC	CASRGTGGTGANVLTF
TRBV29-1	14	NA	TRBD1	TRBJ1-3	TGCAGCGCTCGGGTGGGACAGTTAGGAAACACCATATATTTT	CSARVGQLGNTIYF
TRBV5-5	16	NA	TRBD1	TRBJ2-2	TGTGCCAGCAGCCACATAGGACAGGGGAGGACCGGGGAGCTGTTTTTT	CASSHIGQGRTGELFF
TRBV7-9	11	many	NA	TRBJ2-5	TGTGCCAGCAGCCCGCGGGAGACCCAGTACTTC	CASSPRETQYF
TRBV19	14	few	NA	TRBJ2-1	TGTGCCAGTAGTCTCCGGGATGCCGGGGATGAGCAGTTCTTC	CASSLRDAGDEQFF
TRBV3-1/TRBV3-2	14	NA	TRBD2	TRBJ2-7	TGTGCCAGCAGCCTCAGCGGGAGGATCGACGAGCAGTACTTC	CASSLSGRIDEQYF
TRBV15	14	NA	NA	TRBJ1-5	TGTGCCACCAGCTTACTTGCCGAGGGTCAGCCCCAGCATTTT	CATSLLAEGQPQHF